The clone carrying this T cell receptor beta chain was detected many times. The sample belongs to a study of spatial heterogeneity in lung cancer. CDR3 length: 13 residues. Germline V gene sequence: CDR1 DFQATT, CDR2 SNEGSKA (reference sequence). J lost 6 bases, V lost 3 bases, and 2 bases had no gene match. TCRdb passed the 5' RACE reads through MiXCR, listing each CDR3 protein once. The sample lists 23,000 or so distinct CDR3 sequences; roughly 7.2% were seen once. Time point here: sample taken at primary tumor resection. The clonotype was recovered from a male donor with early-stage non-small cell lung cancer. Sequenced material: PBMCs, taken at surgery. This chain links TRBV20-1 with TRBJ1-6; 7 bases fit TRBD1. DNA of the CDR3: TGCAGTGCTAGTGGGGACAGTAATTCACCCCTCCACTTT. This codes for CSASGDSNSPLHF.